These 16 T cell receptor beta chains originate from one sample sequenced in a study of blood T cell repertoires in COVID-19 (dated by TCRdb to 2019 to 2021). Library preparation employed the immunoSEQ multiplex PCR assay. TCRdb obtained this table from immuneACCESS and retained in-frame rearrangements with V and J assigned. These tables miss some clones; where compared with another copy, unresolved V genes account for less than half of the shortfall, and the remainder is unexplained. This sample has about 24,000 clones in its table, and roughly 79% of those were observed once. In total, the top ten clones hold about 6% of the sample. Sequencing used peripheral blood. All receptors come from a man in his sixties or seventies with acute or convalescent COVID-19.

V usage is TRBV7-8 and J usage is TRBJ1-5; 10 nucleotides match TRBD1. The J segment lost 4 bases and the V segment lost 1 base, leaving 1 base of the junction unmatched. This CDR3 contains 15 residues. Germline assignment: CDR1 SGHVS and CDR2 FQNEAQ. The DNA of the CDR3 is TGTGCCAGCAGCTTAGGGACAGGGGGTAATCAGCCCCAGCATTTT. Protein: CASSLGTGGNQPQHF.

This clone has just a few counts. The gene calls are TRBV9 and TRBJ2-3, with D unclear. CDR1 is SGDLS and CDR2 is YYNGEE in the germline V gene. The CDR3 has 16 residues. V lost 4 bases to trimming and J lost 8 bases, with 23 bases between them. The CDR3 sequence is CASSSRQIIVTTTQYF. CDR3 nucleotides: TGTGCCAGCAGCTCCCGTCAGATTATTGTCACCACTACGCAGTATTTT.

CDR3: CASSLESRSSNQPQHF. The CDR3 DNA reads TGCGCCAGCAGCTTGGAGTCCAGGTCTAGCAATCAGCCCCAGCATTTT. The chain links TRBV5-1 to TRBJ1-5; D unclear. Germline V gives CDR1 SGHRS, CDR2 YFSETQ. The CDR3 sequence is 16 residues long. Trimming shortened V by 0 bases and J by 0 bases, and 10 bases separated the two germline ends.

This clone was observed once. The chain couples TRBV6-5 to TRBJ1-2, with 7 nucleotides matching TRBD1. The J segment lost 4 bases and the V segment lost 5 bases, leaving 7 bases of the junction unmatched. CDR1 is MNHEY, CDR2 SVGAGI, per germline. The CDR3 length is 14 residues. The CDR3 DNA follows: TGTGCCAGCAGTAGAACCACAGGGGTCTATGGCTACACCTTC. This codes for CASSRTTGVYGYTF.

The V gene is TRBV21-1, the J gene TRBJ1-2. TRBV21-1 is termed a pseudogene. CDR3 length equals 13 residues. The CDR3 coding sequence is TGTGCCAGCAGCAACCGGGGGACCTATGGCTACACCTTC. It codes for CASSNRGTYGYTF.

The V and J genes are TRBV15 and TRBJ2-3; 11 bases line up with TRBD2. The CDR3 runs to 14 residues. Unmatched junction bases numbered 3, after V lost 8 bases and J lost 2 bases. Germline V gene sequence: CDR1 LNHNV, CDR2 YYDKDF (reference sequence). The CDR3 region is CATSSGGTTDTQYF. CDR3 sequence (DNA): TGTGCCACCTCTAGCGGGGGGACCACAGATACGCAGTATTTT.

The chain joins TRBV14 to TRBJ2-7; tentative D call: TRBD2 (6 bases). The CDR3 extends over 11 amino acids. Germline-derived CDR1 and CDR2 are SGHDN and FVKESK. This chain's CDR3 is CPGRRGYEQYF. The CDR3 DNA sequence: TGTCCGGGACGGAGGGGATACGAGCAGTACTTC.

The DNA of the CDR3 is TGTGCCACCAGCAGAGAGAGGTTACCGACAGGGATGTCTTTCTTT. Residues: CATSRERLPTGMSFF. The genes are TRBV15 and TRBJ1-1; 7 bases match TRBD1. The CDR3 is 15 amino acids. V trimming: 0 bases; J trimming: 12 bases; junction bases outside the gene matches: 13. CDR1 LNHNV and CDR2 YYDKDF come from the germline V gene (reference sequence).

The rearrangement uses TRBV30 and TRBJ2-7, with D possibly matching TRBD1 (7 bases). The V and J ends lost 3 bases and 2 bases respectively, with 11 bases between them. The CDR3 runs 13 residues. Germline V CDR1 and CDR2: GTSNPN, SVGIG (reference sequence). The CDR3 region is CAWRAGGPYEQYF. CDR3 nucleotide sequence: TGTGCCTGGAGGGCAGGGGGGCCCTACGAGCAGTACTTC.

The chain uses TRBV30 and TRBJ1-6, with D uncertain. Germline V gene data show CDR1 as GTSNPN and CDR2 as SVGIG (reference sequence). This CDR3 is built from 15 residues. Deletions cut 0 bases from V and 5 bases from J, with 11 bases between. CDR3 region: CAWSVGRRDNSPLHF. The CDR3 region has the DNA TGTGCCTGGAGTGTTGGACGGAGGGATAATTCACCCCTCCACTTT. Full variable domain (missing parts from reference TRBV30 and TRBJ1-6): SQTIHQWPATLVQPVGSPLSLECTVEGTSNPNLYWYRQAAGRGLQLLFYSVGIGQISSEVPQNLSASRPQDRQFILSSKKLLLSDSGFYLCAWSVGRRDNSPLHFGNGTRLTVT.

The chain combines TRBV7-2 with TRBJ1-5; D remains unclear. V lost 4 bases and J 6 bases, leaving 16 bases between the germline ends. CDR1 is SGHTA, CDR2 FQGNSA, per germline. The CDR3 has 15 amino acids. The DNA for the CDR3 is TGTGCCAGCAGCTCGGACCTGAGCGGATTTCAGCCCCAGCATTTT. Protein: CASSSDLSGFQPQHF.

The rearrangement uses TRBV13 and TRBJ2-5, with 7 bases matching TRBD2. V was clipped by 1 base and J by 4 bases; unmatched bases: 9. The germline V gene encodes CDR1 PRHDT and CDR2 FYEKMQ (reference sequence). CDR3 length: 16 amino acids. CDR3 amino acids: CASSLAGGHSGETQYF. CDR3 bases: TGTGCCAGCAGCTTAGCGGGGGGTCATTCAGGAGAGACCCAGTACTTC.

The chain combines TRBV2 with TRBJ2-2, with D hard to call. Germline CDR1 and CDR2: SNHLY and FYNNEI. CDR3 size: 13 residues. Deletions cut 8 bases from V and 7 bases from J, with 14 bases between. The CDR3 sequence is CASGPLNGGELFF. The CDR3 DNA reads TGTGCCAGCGGGCCCCTGAACGGCGGGGAGCTGTTTTTT.

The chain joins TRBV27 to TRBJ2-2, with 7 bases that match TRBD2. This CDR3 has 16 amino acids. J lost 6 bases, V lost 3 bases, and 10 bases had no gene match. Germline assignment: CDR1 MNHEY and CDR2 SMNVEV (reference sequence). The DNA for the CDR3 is TGTGCCAGCAGTTTGATAGCGGGTAGAGGGCCCGGGGAGCTGTTTTTT. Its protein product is CASSLIAGRGPGELFF.

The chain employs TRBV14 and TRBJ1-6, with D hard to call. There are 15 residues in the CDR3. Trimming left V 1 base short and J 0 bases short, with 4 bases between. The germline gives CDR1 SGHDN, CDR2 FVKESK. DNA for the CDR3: TGTGCCAGCAGCCAAGGGAGCTCCTATAATTCACCCCTCCACTTT. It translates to CASSQGSSYNSPLHF. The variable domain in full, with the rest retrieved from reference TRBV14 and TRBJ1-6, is EAGVTQFPSHSVIEKGQTVTLRCDPISGHDNLYWYRRVMGKEIKFLLHFVKESKQDESGMPNNRFLAERTGGTYSTLKVQPAELEDSGVYFCASSQGSSYNSPLHFGNGTRLTVT.

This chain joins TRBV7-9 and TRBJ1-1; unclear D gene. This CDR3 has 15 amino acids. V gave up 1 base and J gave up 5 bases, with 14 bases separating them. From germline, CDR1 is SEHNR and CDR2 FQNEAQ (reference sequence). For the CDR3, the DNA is TGTGCCAGCAGCTTAGAACTGAACCCGGGGACTGAAGCTTTCTTT. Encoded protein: CASSLELNPGTEAFF.